This entry is about one TCR beta chain. In its sample, this clonotype was seen many times. No cognate antigen has been identified for it. No much larger clone exists at a distance of one base, and base qualities are not known. TCRdb names Illumina HiSeq 1500 as the instrument used. TCRdb reran the public reads through fastp at Q25 and MiXCR, keeping productive beta chains. Merged by CDR3 protein, the rows form single entries marked with the most common genes and DNA. The sample table shows under 300,000 distinct CDR3 sequences, and roughly 12% are seen once. The top ten clones comprise about 1.5% of the sample. The CDR3 runs 14 residues from the cysteine to the phenylalanine. This entry keeps only the CDR3 DNA: 42 bases, framed from base 1. CDR1 and CDR2 were assigned from the germline V gene as SGHTA and FQGNSA. Cut back by 4 bases and 5 bases, the V and J ends lie 14 bases apart. The data are from a study of T cell repertoires in cytomegalovirus infection (dated by TCRdb to between 2018 and 2021). Notes on the research overall: Donor HLA type was relevant to the analysis, as public TCR beta signatures indicated carriage of CMV infection together with the matching HLA type.

The paper's findings and limits, for the study overall: In both this cohort and an independent cohort of more than 350 donors, the cumulative frequency of public TCR beta family members distinguished carriers of CMV infection plus the relevant HLA type. In the ex vivo response, HLA-C-restricted CMV-specific TCR beta clonotypes were dominant, and in two of eight donors the single most frequent clonotype came from this HLA-C-restricted group.

The receptor was derived from a human donor in good health (CMV status not recorded). Some clones in this sample may be carry-over from other donors' samples. Here the chain combines TRBV7-2 and TRBJ1-1; TRBD1 is a possible D gene, resting on 5 matching bases. Sequencing was performed on PBMCs. CDR3 loop: CASSWRGAGTEAFF. The bases read TGTGCCAGCAGCTGGAGGGGCGCAGGTACTGAAGCTTTCTTT.